Below are 16 T cell receptor beta chains sequenced from a single sample in a study of Ad26.COV2.S vaccination and SARS-CoV-2 variants. Indicated treatment: roughly 18 received Ad26.COV2.S at low or high dose, single or two shots; about 5 received placebo; per-sample allocation not given. The samples were gathered on day 63 after the first injection of vaccine or placebo. Only in-frame clones appear in the TCRdb table, and some are missing; sequencing was by immunoSEQ multiplex PCR. Of 450,000 to 550,000 clones detected, about 88% appear once; the ten largest clones hold about 1.7%. The sequencing used peripheral blood, collected in a trial of Ad26.COV2.S vaccine versus placebo. Every receptor here comes from a person aged 18-65 years who received the Ad26.COV2.S COVID-19 vaccine or a placebo.

This clone has a handful of counts. The chain recombines TRBV9 with TRBJ1-2; the match to TRBD1 covers 9 bases. The germline gives CDR1 SGDLS, CDR2 YYNGEE. CDR3 length: 16 residues. The V gene end was trimmed by 5 bases and the J gene end by 6 bases; junction bases not matched to a gene: 14. CDR3 in DNA: TGTGCCAGCAGTCTCGAGCCTCCGGGACAGGGTCATGGCTACACCTTC. It is translated as CASSLEPPGQGHGYTF.

The chain combines TRBV5-1 with TRBJ1-1, with no clear D. This CDR3 is 13 amino acids long. With 4 bases removed from V and 1 base from J, the gap between germline ends came to 8 bases. Germline lookup yields CDR1 SGHRS and CDR2 YFSETQ. CDR3 region: CASSPSGNTEAFF. CDR3 sequence (DNA): TGCGCCAGCAGCCCCTCGGGGAACACTGAAGCTTTCTTT.

The chain combines TRBV3-1 (or the pseudogene TRBV3-2) with TRBJ2-1; weak D call: TRBD2 (6 bases). Germline CDR1 is LGHDT and CDR2 is YNNKEL (reference sequence). The CDR3 sequence is 14 residues long. V was pared by 1 base and J by 8 bases, with 12 bases between. CDR3 nucleotides: TGTGCCAGCAGCCAAGGCGGGGTGGTCTATGAGCAGTTCTTC. Translating gives CASSQGGVVYEQFF.

The rearrangement links TRBV6-5 to TRBJ2-7; D is unclear. The V end lost 2 bases, the J end lost 2 bases, and 10 bases lay between the germline ends. The germline V gene encodes CDR1 MNHEY and CDR2 SVGAGI. CDR3 length equals 14 residues. The CDR3 here is CASSYGQSPYEQYF. The CDR3 DNA is TGTGCCAGCAGTTACGGGCAATCTCCCTACGAGCAGTACTTC.

The chain employs TRBV7-2 and TRBJ2-1; perhaps TRBD1 as D (6 bases). The germline CDR1 and CDR2 sequences are SGHTA and FQGNSA. Trimming removed 5 bases at V and 3 bases at J, with 20 bases between. The CDR3 is 17 residues long. The CDR3 here is CASSIEQGPRYYNEQFF. CDR3 nucleotides: TGTGCCAGCAGCATAGAACAGGGCCCGCGCTACTACAATGAGCAGTTCTTC. Full variable domain (rest looked up from reference TRBV7-2 and TRBJ2-1): GAGVSQSPSNKVTEKGKDVELRCDPISGHTALYWYRQSLGQGLEFLIYFQGNSAPDKSGLPSDRFSAERTGGSVSTLTIQRTQQEDSAVYLCASSIEQGPRYYNEQFFGPGTRLTVL.

The chain couples TRBV18 to TRBJ2-7; 11 bases align to TRBD1. The CDR3 totals 16 residues. Germline values: CDR1 KGHSH, CDR2 LQKENI. V lost 4 bases and J lost 3; bases outside the gene matches: 8. The CDR3 nucleotides read TGTGCCAGCTCACGTATCGCCGGGACAGGGGGCTACGAGCAGTACTTC. It codes for CASSRIAGTGGYEQYF. Drawing the rest from reference TRBV18 and TRBJ2-7, the complete variable domain is NAGVMQNPRHLVRRRGQEARLRCSPMKGHSHVYWYRQLPEEGLKFMVYLQKENIIDESGMPKERFSAEFPKEGPSILRIQQVVRGDSAAYFCASSRIAGTGGYEQYFGPGTRLTVT.

This sequence joins TRBV2 and TRBJ2-3, with a weak D call TRBD2 (6 bases). The V end was cut by 7 bases, the J end by 2 bases, with 13 bases between. Germline V gives CDR1 SNHLY, CDR2 FYNNEI. The CDR3 length is 14 residues. CDR3 in DNA: TGTGCCAGCACCATGACTAGACACACAGATACGCAGTATTTT. Protein sequence: CASTMTRHTDTQYF.

This chain connects TRBV29-1 to TRBJ2-7; D unclear. The V gene's germline CDR1 is SQVTM and CDR2 ANQGSEA. The CDR3 runs 11 residues. V lost 1 base, J lost 3 bases, and 4 bases lay in between. DNA of the CDR3: TGCAGCGTTGAAGGAAACTACGAGCAGTACTTC. Translation gives CSVEGNYEQYF.

This rearrangement joins TRBV6-5 to TRBJ2-5; 9 positions match TRBD2. Germline values: CDR1 MNHEY, CDR2 SVGAGI. The CDR3 runs 14 residues. The ends lost 4 bases at V and 9 bases at J; junction bases unmatched: 9. CDR3 region: CASSSLAGSQAQYF. DNA of the CDR3: TGTGCCAGCAGTTCCCTAGCGGGAAGTCAGGCCCAGTACTTC.

The chain links TRBV7-2 to TRBJ1-2; 8 nucleotides agree with TRBD1. V shed 5 bases and J 2 bases; nucleotides not matched to a gene: 4. The CDR3 runs to 14 residues. The germline V gene encodes CDR1 SGHTA and CDR2 FQGNSA. CDR3 sequence (DNA): TGTGCCAGCAGCCCTCGACAGGGGAACTATGGCTACACCTTC. This sequence encodes CASSPRQGNYGYTF. Full variable domain (outside the CDR3, taken from reference TRBV7-2 and TRBJ1-2): GAGVSQSPSNKVTEKGKDVELRCDPISGHTALYWYRQSLGQGLEFLIYFQGNSAPDKSGLPSDRFSAERTGGSVSTLTIQRTQQEDSAVYLCASSPRQGNYGYTFGSGTRLTVV.

This rearrangement joins TRBV6-5 to TRBJ1-4, with a tentative D call TRBD1 (6 bases). CDR3 size: 15 residues. Germline-derived CDR1 and CDR2 are MNHEY and SVGAGI. Between the trimmed V and J ends, which lost 10 bases and 4 bases, there was a span of 19 bases. CDR3 in DNA: TGTGCCACCCGGACAGCGGGGGGTTTTAATGAAAAACTGTTTTTT. This gives the protein CATRTAGGFNEKLFF.

V is TRBV5-8 and J is TRBJ1-1; possibly TRBD1 for D (5 bases). The germline CDR1 and CDR2 sequences are SGHTS and YDEGEE. Between the trimmed V and J ends, which lost 4 bases and 0 bases, there was a span of 19 bases. The CDR3 length is 17 residues. CDR3: CASSPGRRNFMNTEAFF. CDR3 in DNA: TGTGCCAGCAGCCCGGGACGGAGAAATTTTATGAACACTGAAGCTTTCTTT.

The genes are TRBV7-9 and TRBJ2-5; tentatively, D is TRBD1 (6 bases). Looked up from germline, CDR1 is SEHNR and CDR2 is FQNEAQ (reference sequence). The ends were cut back, 3 bases at V and 1 base at J, with 15 bases in the middle. This CDR3 is built from 16 residues. The DNA of the CDR3 is TGTGCCAGCAGCTTTGGGGGAACAGGGTTCCAAGAGACCCAGTACTTC. It translates to CASSFGGTGFQETQYF.

This clone was picked up one time. J is TRBJ1-2 and V is TRBV2; weak D call: TRBD1 (6 bases). CDR1 SNHLY and CDR2 FYNNEI come from the germline V gene. The length of the CDR3 is 15 residues. The germline V and J ends were trimmed by 2 bases and 4 bases, with 14 bases remaining between them. DNA for the CDR3: TGTGCCAGCAGTGAAATGGGGGCGGGAACCTATGGCTACACCTTC. Protein: CASSEMGAGTYGYTF.

This clone was observed once. The genes are TRBV19 and TRBJ1-4, with D hard to call. This CDR3 contains 13 residues. Trimming shortened V by 5 bases and J by 5 bases, and 9 bases separated the two germline ends. Germline CDR1 LNHDA, CDR2 SQIVND (reference sequence). The CDR3 DNA reads as TGTGCCAGTAGTCCCAGAGAAAATGAAAAACTGTTTTTT. Translation: CASSPRENEKLFF.

The J gene is TRBJ1-4, the V gene TRBV7-9; D may be TRBD1 (5 bases). The CDR3 contains 14 residues. V lost 5 bases to trimming and J lost 3 bases, with 10 bases between them. Germline V CDR1 and CDR2: SEHNR, FQNEAQ (reference sequence). This CDR3 reads CASSPRTSNEKLFF. As DNA, the CDR3 is TGTGCCAGCAGCCCTCGGACATCTAATGAAAAACTGTTTTTT.